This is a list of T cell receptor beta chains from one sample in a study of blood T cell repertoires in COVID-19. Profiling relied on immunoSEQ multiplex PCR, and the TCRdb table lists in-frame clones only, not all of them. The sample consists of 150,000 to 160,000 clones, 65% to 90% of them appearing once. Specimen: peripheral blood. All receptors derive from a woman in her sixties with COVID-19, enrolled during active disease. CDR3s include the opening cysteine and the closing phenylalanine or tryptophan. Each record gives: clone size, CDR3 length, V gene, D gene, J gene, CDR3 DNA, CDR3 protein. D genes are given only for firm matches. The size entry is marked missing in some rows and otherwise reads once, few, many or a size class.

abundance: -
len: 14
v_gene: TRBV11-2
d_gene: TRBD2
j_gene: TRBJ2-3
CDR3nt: TGTGCCAGCAGCTTGCGGGGGGGGGCAGATACGCAGTATTTT
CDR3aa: CASSLRGGADTQYF

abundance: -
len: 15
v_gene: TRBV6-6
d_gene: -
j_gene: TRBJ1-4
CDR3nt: TGTGCCAGCCTAAACGACCGGTGGAGCACTGAAAAACTGTTTTTT
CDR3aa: CASLNDRWSTEKLFF

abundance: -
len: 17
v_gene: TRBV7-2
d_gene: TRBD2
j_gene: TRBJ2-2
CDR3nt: TGTGCCAGCAGCCGCGGACTAGCGGACCTGAACACCGGGGAGCTGTTTTTT
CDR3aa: CASSRGLADLNTGELFF

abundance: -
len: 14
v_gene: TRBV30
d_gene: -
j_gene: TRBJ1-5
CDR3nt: TGTGCCTGGAGTGTACCAGGAGGATATCAGCCCCAGCATTTT
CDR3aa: CAWSVPGGYQPQHF

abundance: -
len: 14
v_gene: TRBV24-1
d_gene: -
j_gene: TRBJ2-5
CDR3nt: TGTGCCACCAGTGACTCCGGGAACACTGGGACCCAGTACTTC
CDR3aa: CATSDSGNTGTQYF

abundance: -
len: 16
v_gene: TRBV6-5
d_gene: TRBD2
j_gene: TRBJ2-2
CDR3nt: TGTGCCAGCAGTTACTATGGGACTAGCGTGGCCGGGGAGCTGTTTTTT
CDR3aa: CASSYYGTSVAGELFF

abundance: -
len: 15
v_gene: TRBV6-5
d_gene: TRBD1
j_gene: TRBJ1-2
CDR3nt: TGTGCCAGCAGTTTGATGGGGACAGCTAACTATGGCTACACCTTC
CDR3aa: CASSLMGTANYGYTF

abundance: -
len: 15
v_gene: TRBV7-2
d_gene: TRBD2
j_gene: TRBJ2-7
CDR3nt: TGTGCCAGCAGCCCCGCCGGGACTAGAATCTACGAGCAGTACTTC
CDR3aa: CASSPAGTRIYEQYF

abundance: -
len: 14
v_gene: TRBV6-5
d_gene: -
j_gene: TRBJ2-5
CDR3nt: TGTGCCAGCAGTCGGCCGGGTTACCGAGAGACCCAGTACTTC
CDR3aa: CASSRPGYRETQYF

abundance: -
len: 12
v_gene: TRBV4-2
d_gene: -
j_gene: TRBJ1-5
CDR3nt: TGTGCCAGCAGCTTAAGCAATCAGCCCCAGCATTTT
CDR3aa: CASSLSNQPQHF

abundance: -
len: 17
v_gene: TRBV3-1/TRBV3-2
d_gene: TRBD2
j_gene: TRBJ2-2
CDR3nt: TGTGCCAGCAGCCGACCGGGACTAGCGGGGCTCACCGGGGAGCTGTTTTTT
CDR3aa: CASSRPGLAGLTGELFF

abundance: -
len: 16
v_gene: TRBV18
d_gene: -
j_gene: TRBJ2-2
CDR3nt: TGTGCCAGCTCACCTGGGACTCGATCGAACACCGGGGAGCTGTTTTTT
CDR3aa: CASSPGTRSNTGELFF

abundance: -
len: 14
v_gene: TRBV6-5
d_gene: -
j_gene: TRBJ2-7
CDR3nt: TGTGCCAGCACGAAGCTGGGGGCTTCCTACGAGCAGTACTTC
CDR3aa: CASTKLGASYEQYF

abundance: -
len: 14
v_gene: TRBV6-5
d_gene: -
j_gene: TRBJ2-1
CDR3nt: TGTGCCACCAGCGGGCGGGCATCCATTAATGAGCAGTTCTTC
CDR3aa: CATSGRASINEQFF

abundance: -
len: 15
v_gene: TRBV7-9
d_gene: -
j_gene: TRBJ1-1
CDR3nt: TGTGCCAGCAGCCCTAGGGGGTTGGGGAACACTGAAGCTTTCTTT
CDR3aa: CASSPRGLGNTEAFF

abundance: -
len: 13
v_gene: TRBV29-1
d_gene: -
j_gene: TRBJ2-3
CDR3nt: TGCAGCGTTGTAGGCGGCCTCACAGATACGCAGTATTTT
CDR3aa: CSVVGGLTDTQYF

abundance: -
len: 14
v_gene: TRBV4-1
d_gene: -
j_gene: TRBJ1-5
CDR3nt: TGCGCCAGCAGCCGGCAGGGCGGAAATCAGCCCCAGCATTTT
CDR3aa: CASSRQGGNQPQHF

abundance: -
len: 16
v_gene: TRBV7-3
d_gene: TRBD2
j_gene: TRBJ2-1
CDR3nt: TGTGCCAGCAGCTTAACAGCGGGAGAGTCCTACAATGAGCAGTTCTTC
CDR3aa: CASSLTAGESYNEQFF

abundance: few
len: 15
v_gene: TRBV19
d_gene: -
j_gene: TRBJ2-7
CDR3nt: TGTGCCAGTAGTTACTTGCGGGCTTCCTCCTACGAGCAGTACTTC
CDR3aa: CASSYLRASSYEQYF

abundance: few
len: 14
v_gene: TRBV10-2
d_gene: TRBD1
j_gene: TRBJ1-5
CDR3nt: TGCGCCAGCAGTGGACAGGGTCTGGGTCAGCCCCAGCATTTT
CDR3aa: CASSGQGLGQPQHF

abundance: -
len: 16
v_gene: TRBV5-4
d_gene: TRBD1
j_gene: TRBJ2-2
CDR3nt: TGTGCCAGCAGCTTCCGGGACAGGGGGCGGAGCGGGGAGCTGTTTTTT
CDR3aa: CASSFRDRGRSGELFF

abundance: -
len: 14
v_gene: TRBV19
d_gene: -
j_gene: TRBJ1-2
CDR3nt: TGTGCCAGTAGTAGCGACTCAGGGGTGACTGGCTACACCTTC
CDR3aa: CASSSDSGVTGYTF

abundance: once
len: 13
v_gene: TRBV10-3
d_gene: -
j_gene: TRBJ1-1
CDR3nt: TGTGCCACGAAGGACAGTCTTGGGACTGAAGCTTTCTTT
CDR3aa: CATKDSLGTEAFF

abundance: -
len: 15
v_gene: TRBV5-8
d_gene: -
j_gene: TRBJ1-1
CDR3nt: TGTGCCAGCAGCTTGTCGCGGGTAAGGGTCACTGAAGCTTTCTTT
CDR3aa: CASSLSRVRVTEAFF

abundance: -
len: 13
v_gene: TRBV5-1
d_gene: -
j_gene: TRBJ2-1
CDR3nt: TGCGCCAGCAGCTTCGGGGGAGAGAATGAGCAGTTCTTC
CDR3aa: CASSFGGENEQFF

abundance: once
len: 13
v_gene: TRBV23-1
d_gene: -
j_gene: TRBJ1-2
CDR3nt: TGCGCCAGCGGCCTGCGACAGGAGGATGGCTACACCTTC
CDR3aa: CASGLRQEDGYTF

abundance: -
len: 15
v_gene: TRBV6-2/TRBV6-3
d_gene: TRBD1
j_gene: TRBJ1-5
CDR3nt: TGTGCCAGCAGTAACCCGGGACAGGGGAATCAGCCCCAGCATTTT
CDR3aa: CASSNPGQGNQPQHF

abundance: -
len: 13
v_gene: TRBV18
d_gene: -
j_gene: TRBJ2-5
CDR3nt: TGTGCCAGCTCATACGGAGTTATGGAGACCCAGTACTTC
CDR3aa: CASSYGVMETQYF

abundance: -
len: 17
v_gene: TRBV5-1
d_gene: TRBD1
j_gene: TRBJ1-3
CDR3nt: TGCGCCAGCAGCCGCGGACAGGGCTTAGGCAGTGGAAACACCATATATTTT
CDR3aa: CASSRGQGLGSGNTIYF

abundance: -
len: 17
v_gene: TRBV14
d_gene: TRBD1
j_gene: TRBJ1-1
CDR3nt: TGTGCCAGCAGCCAAGATCGAGCAGGGGGCGTTATAACTGAAGCTTTCTTT
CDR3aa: CASSQDRAGGVITEAFF

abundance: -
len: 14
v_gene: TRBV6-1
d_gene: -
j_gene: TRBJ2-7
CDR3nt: TGTGCCAGCAGTGAACAGGCCGGTTCCTACGAGCAGTACTTC
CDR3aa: CASSEQAGSYEQYF

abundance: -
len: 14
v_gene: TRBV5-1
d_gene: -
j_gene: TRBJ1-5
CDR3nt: TGCGCCAGCAGCCCAGACAGACCCAATCAGCCCCAGCATTTT
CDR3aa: CASSPDRPNQPQHF

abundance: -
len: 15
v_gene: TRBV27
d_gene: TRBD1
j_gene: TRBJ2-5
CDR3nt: TGTGCCAGCACCCCCCTGGGACAGGGCGGGGAGACCCAGTACTTC
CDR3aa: CASTPLGQGGETQYF

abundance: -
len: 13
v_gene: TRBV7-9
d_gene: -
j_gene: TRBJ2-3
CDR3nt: TGTGCCAGCAGTGCCTCAGGTACAGATACGCAGTATTTT
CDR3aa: CASSASGTDTQYF

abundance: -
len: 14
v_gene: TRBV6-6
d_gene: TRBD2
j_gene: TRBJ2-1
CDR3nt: TGTGCCAGCAGTCTAGCGGGGGGGCAGAATGAGCAGTTCTTC
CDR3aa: CASSLAGGQNEQFF

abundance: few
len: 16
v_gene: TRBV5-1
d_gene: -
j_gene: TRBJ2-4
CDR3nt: TGCGCCAGCAGCTTGGGTCAATCTATCGGCAAAAACATTCAGTACTTC
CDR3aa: CASSLGQSIGKNIQYF

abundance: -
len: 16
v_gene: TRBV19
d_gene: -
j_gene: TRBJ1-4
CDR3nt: TGTGCCAGTAGTATTATCTTGTTACAGGGTGGTGAAAAACTGTTTTTT
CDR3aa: CASSIILLQGGEKLFF

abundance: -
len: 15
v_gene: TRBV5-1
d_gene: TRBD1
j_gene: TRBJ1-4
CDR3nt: TGCGCCAGCAGCTTGGCTGCGACAGGGGGTGAAAAACTGTTTTTT
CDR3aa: CASSLAATGGEKLFF

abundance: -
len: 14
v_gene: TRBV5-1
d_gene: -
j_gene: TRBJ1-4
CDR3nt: TGCGCCAGCAGCGTCGAGAGTACTAATGAAAAACTGTTTTTT
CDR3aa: CASSVESTNEKLFF

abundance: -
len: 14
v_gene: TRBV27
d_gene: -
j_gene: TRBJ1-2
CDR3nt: TGTGCCAGCAGCTACCAAGGGGGAATAAGTGGCTACACCTTC
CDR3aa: CASSYQGGISGYTF

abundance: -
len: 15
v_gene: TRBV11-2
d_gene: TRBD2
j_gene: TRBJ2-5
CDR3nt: TGTGCCAGCAGCTCTCTGCGGGGGGGCCGGGAGACCCAGTACTTC
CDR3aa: CASSSLRGGRETQYF

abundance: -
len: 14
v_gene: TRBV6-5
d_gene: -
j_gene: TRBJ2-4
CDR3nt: TGTGCCATTGCAGGGCCACCCATTAGGAACATTCAGTACTTC
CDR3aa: CAIAGPPIRNIQYF

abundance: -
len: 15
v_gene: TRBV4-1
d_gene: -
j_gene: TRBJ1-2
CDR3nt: TGCGCCAGCAGCCAAGTACAGGCAATTAACTATGGCTACACCTTC
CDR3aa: CASSQVQAINYGYTF

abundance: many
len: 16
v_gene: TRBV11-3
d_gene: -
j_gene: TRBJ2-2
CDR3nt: TGTGCCAGCAGCCCCAGTGGGGGGGCAGGCACCGGGGAGCTGTTTTTT
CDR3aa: CASSPSGGAGTGELFF

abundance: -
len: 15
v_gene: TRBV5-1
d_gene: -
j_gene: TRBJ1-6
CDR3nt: TGCGCCAGCAGCTTGACAGCGACGGGGGATTCACCCCTCCACTTT
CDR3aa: CASSLTATGDSPLHF

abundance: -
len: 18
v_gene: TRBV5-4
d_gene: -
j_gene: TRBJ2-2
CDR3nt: TGTGCCAGCAGCTTGTTTACCTACAGGGCTGGTTACACCGGGGAGCTGTTTTTT
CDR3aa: CASSLFTYRAGYTGELFF

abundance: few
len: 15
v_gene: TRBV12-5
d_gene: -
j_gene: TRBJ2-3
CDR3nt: TGTGCTAGTGGTTTGTCAGGGTTTAGCACAGATACGCAGTATTTT
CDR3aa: CASGLSGFSTDTQYF

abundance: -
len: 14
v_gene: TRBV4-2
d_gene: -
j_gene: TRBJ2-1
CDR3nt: TGTGCCAGCAGCCAAGAAGGGGCGCGGGACGAGCAGTTCTTC
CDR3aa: CASSQEGARDEQFF

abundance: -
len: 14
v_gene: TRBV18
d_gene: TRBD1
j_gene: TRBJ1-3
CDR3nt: TGTGCCAGCTCACCTGGGACAGAAGGAAACACCATATATTTT
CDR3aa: CASSPGTEGNTIYF

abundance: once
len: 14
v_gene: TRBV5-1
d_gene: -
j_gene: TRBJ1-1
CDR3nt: TGCGCCAGCAGCTTCCCGGGTGGCCACACTGAAGCTTTCTTT
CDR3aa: CASSFPGGHTEAFF

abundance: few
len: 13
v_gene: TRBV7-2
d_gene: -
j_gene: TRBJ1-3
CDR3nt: TGTGCCAGCAGCTCCAGCTCTGGAAACACCATATATTTT
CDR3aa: CASSSSSGNTIYF

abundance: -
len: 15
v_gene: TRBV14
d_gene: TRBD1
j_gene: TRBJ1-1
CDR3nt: TGTGCCAGCAGCCTCCGGACAGGACGGAACACTGAAGCTTTCTTT
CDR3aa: CASSLRTGRNTEAFF

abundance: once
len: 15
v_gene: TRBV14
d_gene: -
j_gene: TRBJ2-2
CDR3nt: TGTGCCAGCAGCCGAGACAGGGGACTAACCGGGGAGCTGTTTTTT
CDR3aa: CASSRDRGLTGELFF

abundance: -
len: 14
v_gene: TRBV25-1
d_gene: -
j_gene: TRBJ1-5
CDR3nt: TGTGCCAGCAGTGACTCCAGTTCCCATCAGCCCCAGCATTTT
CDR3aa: CASSDSSSHQPQHF